The rows below give T cell receptor beta chains drawn from one sample of a study of CD8 T cells in ankylosing spondylitis. Each CDR3 protein gets one entry after TCRdb re-called the 5' RACE reads with MiXCR. The data show 200,000 or so distinct CDR3 sequences, more than 25% seen once. Sequencing was carried out using blood, either unsorted or a sorted T cell fraction (not recorded which). The receptor source for this set is a male donor with ankylosing spondylitis or in good health (not recorded which). Each CDR3 is given with its conserved first and last residue. D genes are given only for firm matches. Rows give clone size only sometimes, using once, few, many, or a class for an expanded clone.

j_call: TRBJ2-7
clone_size: many
d_call: -
v_call: TRBV3-1
cdr3_nt: TGTGCCAGCAGCCAACGACGCCCGTCCTACGAGCAGTACTTC
cdr3_aa: CASSQRRPSYEQYF

j_call: TRBJ2-1
clone_size: many
d_call: -
v_call: TRBV5-5
cdr3_nt: TGTGCCAGCAGCTTATCGATAGCGGACTACAATGAGCAGTTCTTC
cdr3_aa: CASSLSIADYNEQFF

j_call: TRBJ2-6
clone_size: few
d_call: -
v_call: TRBV20-1
cdr3_nt: TGCAGTGCCGATGCTAGGCAGGGAGCACCTGGGGCCAACGTCCTGACTTTC
cdr3_aa: CSADARQGAPGANVLTF

j_call: TRBJ2-3
clone_size: many
d_call: -
v_call: TRBV5-1
cdr3_nt: TGCGCCAGCAGTGGCGGGGGCAGCACAGATACGCAGTATTTT
cdr3_aa: CASSGGGSTDTQYF

j_call: TRBJ2-3
clone_size: many
d_call: TRBD1
v_call: TRBV10-3
cdr3_nt: TGTGCCATCAGTGGTACAGGGGACATCACAGATACGCAGTATTTT
cdr3_aa: CAISGTGDITDTQYF

j_call: TRBJ2-7
clone_size: few
d_call: TRBD1
v_call: TRBV5-5
cdr3_nt: TGTGCCAGCAGCTCCCGGACAGGGGGCTACGAGCAGTACTTC
cdr3_aa: CASSSRTGGYEQYF

j_call: TRBJ2-1
clone_size: many
d_call: -
v_call: TRBV9
cdr3_nt: TGTGCCAGCAGCGTATTGGCTGGAACCTACAATGAGCAGTTCTTC
cdr3_aa: CASSVLAGTYNEQFF

j_call: TRBJ2-5
clone_size: many
d_call: TRBD2
v_call: TRBV3-1
cdr3_nt: TGTGCCAGCAGCGTGCTAGCGGGACAAGAGACCCAGTACTTC
cdr3_aa: CASSVLAGQETQYF

j_call: TRBJ2-3
clone_size: many
d_call: TRBD1
v_call: TRBV4-1
cdr3_nt: TGCGCCAGCAGCCCGCAGGGGGTTTCGACAGATACGCAGTATTTT
cdr3_aa: CASSPQGVSTDTQYF

j_call: TRBJ2-1
clone_size: many
d_call: TRBD2
v_call: TRBV15
cdr3_nt: TGTGCCACCAGCAGCCCGGGACTAGGGTACAATGAGCAGTTCTTC
cdr3_aa: CATSSPGLGYNEQFF

j_call: TRBJ2-1
clone_size: -
d_call: -
v_call: TRBV9
cdr3_nt: TGTGCCAGCAGCGGGACGCCTAACCCAGACGGTGAGCAGTTCTTC
cdr3_aa: CASSGTPNPDGEQFF

j_call: TRBJ2-1
clone_size: -
d_call: TRBD2
v_call: TRBV7-2
cdr3_nt: TGTGCCAGCAGCACCACTAGCGGGTTGGCTGGGGAGCAGTTCTTC
cdr3_aa: CASSTTSGLAGEQFF

j_call: TRBJ2-7
clone_size: many
d_call: TRBD1
v_call: TRBV27
cdr3_nt: TGTGCCAGCAGTCCTGGACAGGGGCCCTACGAGCAGTACTTC
cdr3_aa: CASSPGQGPYEQYF

j_call: TRBJ2-5
clone_size: -
d_call: -
v_call: TRBV10-2
cdr3_nt: TGCGCCAGCAGACGGGACTACCAAGAGACCCAGTACTTC
cdr3_aa: CASRRDYQETQYF

j_call: TRBJ2-1
clone_size: few
d_call: TRBD2
v_call: TRBV29-1
cdr3_nt: TGCAGCGTTCCCCCATTGGGGGGACTAGCGGGAGGCCAGTTCTTC
cdr3_aa: CSVPPLGGLAGGQFF

j_call: TRBJ1-5
clone_size: many
d_call: -
v_call: TRBV3-1
cdr3_nt: TGTGCCAGCAGCCAAGAAAGCGGTGCTTTTCAGCCCCAGCATTTT
cdr3_aa: CASSQESGAFQPQHF

j_call: TRBJ2-3
clone_size: many
d_call: -
v_call: TRBV20-1
cdr3_nt: TGCAGTGCCACGGACTACACAGATACGCAGTATTTT
cdr3_aa: CSATDYTDTQYF

j_call: TRBJ1-3
clone_size: few
d_call: -
v_call: TRBV12-3/TRBV12-4
cdr3_nt: TGTGCCAGCAGAGGACGGAACTCTGGAAACACCATATATTTT
cdr3_aa: CASRGRNSGNTIYF

j_call: TRBJ1-2
clone_size: -
d_call: -
v_call: TRBV10-3
cdr3_nt: TGTGCCATCAGTGACTATCCCCGGGACTATGGCTACACCTTC
cdr3_aa: CAISDYPRDYGYTF

j_call: TRBJ2-4
clone_size: -
d_call: TRBD2
v_call: TRBV5-1
cdr3_nt: TGCGCCAGCAGCTTGGGTTCGGGAGGAGCCAAAAACATTCAGTACTTC
cdr3_aa: CASSLGSGGAKNIQYF

j_call: TRBJ2-1
clone_size: -
d_call: -
v_call: TRBV10-3
cdr3_nt: TGTGCCATCAGGGGGCACGGGACCCTTTACAATGAGCAGTTCTTC
cdr3_aa: CAIRGHGTLYNEQFF

j_call: TRBJ1-4
clone_size: many
d_call: -
v_call: TRBV6-4
cdr3_nt: TGTGCCAGCAGCGACACAGGGTTGGATGAAAAACTGTTTTTT
cdr3_aa: CASSDTGLDEKLFF

j_call: TRBJ2-7
clone_size: many
d_call: -
v_call: TRBV5-5
cdr3_nt: TGTGCCAGCAGCCCAGGATTTGTGCGAGTATACGAGCAGTACTTC
cdr3_aa: CASSPGFVRVYEQYF

j_call: TRBJ1-5
clone_size: -
d_call: -
v_call: TRBV10-3
cdr3_nt: TGTGCCATCAGTGGGGGGGATAATCAGCCCCAGCATTTT
cdr3_aa: CAISGGDNQPQHF

j_call: TRBJ2-3
clone_size: few
d_call: -
v_call: TRBV11-2
cdr3_nt: TGTGCCAGCAGCTCCCTGCTGCTAGTGGGGGTGTGGGAAGATACGCAGTATTTT
cdr3_aa: CASSSLLLVGVWEDTQYF

j_call: TRBJ2-4
clone_size: -
d_call: TRBD1
v_call: TRBV29-1
cdr3_nt: TGCAGCCGTGGGGCAGGGGGCGCGGTGGCCAAAAACATTCAGTACTTC
cdr3_aa: CSRGAGGAVAKNIQYF

j_call: TRBJ2-5
clone_size: many
d_call: TRBD2
v_call: TRBV29-1
cdr3_nt: TGCAGCGTTGAAGTAGGACTAGCGGGTCGAGCGACCCAGTACTTC
cdr3_aa: CSVEVGLAGRATQYF

j_call: TRBJ2-5
clone_size: many
d_call: -
v_call: TRBV7-2
cdr3_nt: TGTGCCAGCAGCTCACAGTGGGGGGTCCAAGAGACCCAGTACTTC
cdr3_aa: CASSSQWGVQETQYF

j_call: TRBJ2-3
clone_size: many
d_call: -
v_call: TRBV4-3
cdr3_nt: TGCGCCAGCAGCCAAGAGCTACCAGATACGCAGTATTTT
cdr3_aa: CASSQELPDTQYF

j_call: TRBJ2-1
clone_size: few
d_call: TRBD2
v_call: TRBV15
cdr3_nt: TGTGCCACCAGCAGAGGTAGCGGGAGGCACAATGAGCAGTTCTTC
cdr3_aa: CATSRGSGRHNEQFF

j_call: TRBJ1-5
clone_size: many
d_call: -
v_call: TRBV12-3/TRBV12-4
cdr3_nt: TGTGCCAGCAGTTTAGAGGTCGGGGTGTATAGCAATCAGCCCCAGCATTTT
cdr3_aa: CASSLEVGVYSNQPQHF

j_call: TRBJ2-7
clone_size: few
d_call: TRBD2
v_call: TRBV20-1
cdr3_nt: TGCAGTGCTTCGGGACTAGCGGGAGTCGAGCAGTACTTC
cdr3_aa: CSASGLAGVEQYF

j_call: TRBJ2-1
clone_size: few
d_call: -
v_call: TRBV4-1
cdr3_nt: TGCGCCAGCAGCCAACCTCCGCTAGGAGGTTGGGACAATGAGCAGTTCTTC
cdr3_aa: CASSQPPLGGWDNEQFF

j_call: TRBJ2-5
clone_size: -
d_call: -
v_call: TRBV12-3/TRBV12-4
cdr3_nt: TGTGCCAGCAGTTTAGCTCGGCAGCAAGAGACCCAGTACTTC
cdr3_aa: CASSLARQQETQYF

j_call: TRBJ2-3
clone_size: many
d_call: -
v_call: TRBV5-1
cdr3_nt: TGCGCCAGCAGCTTGGGGGCTAGCGTCATTGGTACAGATACGCAGTATTTT
cdr3_aa: CASSLGASVIGTDTQYF

j_call: TRBJ2-7
clone_size: few
d_call: TRBD2
v_call: TRBV7-2
cdr3_nt: TGTGCCAGCAGCTTGGGCGGGGGACACGAGCAGTACTTC
cdr3_aa: CASSLGGGHEQYF

j_call: TRBJ2-3
clone_size: -
d_call: -
v_call: TRBV20-1
cdr3_nt: TGCAGTGCTAGAGTCTACGGGAGTTCTAGCACAGATACGCAGTATTTT
cdr3_aa: CSARVYGSSSTDTQYF

j_call: TRBJ2-2
clone_size: many
d_call: TRBD2
v_call: TRBV29-1
cdr3_nt: TGCAGCGCTCGGACTAGCGGGAGGGCAGGAACCGGGGAGCTGTTTTTT
cdr3_aa: CSARTSGRAGTGELFF

j_call: TRBJ2-1
clone_size: -
d_call: TRBD2
v_call: TRBV6-5
cdr3_nt: TGTGCCAGCAGTTACTTAGCGGGAGAATTCTTC
cdr3_aa: CASSYLAGEFF

j_call: TRBJ1-2
clone_size: many
d_call: -
v_call: TRBV29-1
cdr3_nt: TGCAGCGTTGTGGGCGAGTATGGCTACACCTTC
cdr3_aa: CSVVGEYGYTF

j_call: TRBJ2-3
clone_size: -
d_call: TRBD1
v_call: TRBV20-1
cdr3_nt: TGCAGTGGCGCGACAGGGGGCACAGATACGCAGTATTTT
cdr3_aa: CSGATGGTDTQYF

j_call: TRBJ2-1
clone_size: few
d_call: TRBD2
v_call: TRBV12-3/TRBV12-4
cdr3_nt: TGTGCCAGCAGTATTGCGGGAGCCGAGGGGAATGAGCAGTTCTTC
cdr3_aa: CASSIAGAEGNEQFF

j_call: TRBJ2-1
clone_size: few
d_call: -
v_call: TRBV29-1
cdr3_nt: TGCAGCGTTGAAGATTCAGGGCATGAGCAGTTCTTC
cdr3_aa: CSVEDSGHEQFF